This TCR beta chain was sequenced during a study of identifying expanded T cells in peripheral blood. Concerning this clone: Its antigen is currently unknown.

General study findings and limits: Clone count variance between roughly two-week samples rose with total template count.

The V end was cut by 1 base, the J end by 5 bases, with 6 bases between. Germline CDR1 and CDR2: SGHDN and FVKESK. There are 13 residues in the CDR3. Method: immunoSEQ multiplex PCR; TCRdb's copy keeps in-frame clones and lacks some. The table includes 75,000 to 100,000 clones, about 89% detected once. Collection occurred without any documented infections or immune events in donors. The chain combines TRBV14 with TRBJ2-1; no firm D call. The clonotype originates from a person aged 18 to 75 in good health. Material for sequencing was blood. For the CDR3, the DNA is TGTGCCAGCAGCCAAGCCGCCAACAATGAGCAGTTCTTC. It yields the protein CASSQAANNEQFF.